These 23 T cell receptor beta chains were all obtained from the same sample, sequenced in a study of cytomegalovirus exposure and HLA in healthy donors. A multiplex PCR was run with 60 Vbeta primers and 13 Jbeta primers. Assay used: immunoSEQ multiplex PCR; TCRdb lists only in-frame clones, some missing. Found here are some 180,000 clones, roughly an eighth of them singletons; the top ten hold over 6.5%. Sequencing was performed on PBMCs. Receptors were obtained from a man aged 45-65 years in good health and CMV-seropositive.

The rearrangement joins TRBV13 to TRBJ1-3, with no clear D. The CDR3 spans 16 residues. CDR1 is PRHDT and CDR2 is FYEKMQ in the germline V gene (reference sequence). Trimming removed 0 bases from V and 0 bases from J, with 9 bases in between. CDR3 sequence (DNA): TGTGCCAGCAGCTTAGGCAGTCGCCGCTCTGGAAACACCATATATTTT. Translating gives CASSLGSRRSGNTIYF. Full variable domain (missing parts from reference TRBV13 and TRBJ1-3): AAGVIQSPRHLIKEKRETATLKCYPIPRHDTVYWYQQGPGQDPQFLISFYEKMQSDKGSIPDRFSAQQFSDYHSELNMSSLELGDSALYFCASSLGSRRSGNTIYFGEGSWLTVV.

In its sample, this clone was seen once. In this CDR3 the conserved last residue, phenylalanine or tryptophan, is missing, so a read error is likely. The rearrangement uses TRBV4-3 and TRBJ2-2; perhaps TRBD2 as D (6 bases). The CDR3 runs 14 residues. V was pared by 6 bases and J by 3 bases, with 11 bases between. CDR1 is LGHNA and CDR2 is YSLEER in the germline V gene. CDR3 coding DNA: TGCGCCAGCAGGCTTCAGCGGGACACCGGGGAGCTGTTTGTT. Translating gives CASRLQRDTGELFV.

This clone has only a few counts. The chain is built from TRBV3-2 and TRBJ2-7; the table's TRBD2 call for D was not verified on the DNA. TRBV3-2 is a documented pseudogene. This CDR3 contains 9 residues. CDR3 nucleotides: TGTGCCAGCAGCCTAGCCCCGGAGGTC. This codes for CASSLAPEV.

This clone was seen a few times. The CDR3 sequence is CAWSVNGPYGYTF. The CDR3 DNA sequence: TGTGCCTGGAGTGTGAATGGGCCCTATGGCTACACCTTC. The V call is TRBV30, the J call TRBJ1-2; D unclear. The CDR3 has 13 residues. Trimming stripped 0 bases from V and 4 bases from J, with 9 bases between. Germline CDR1 is GTSNPN and CDR2 is SVGIG (reference sequence).

This chain connects TRBV4-3 to TRBJ2-5; the D is unclear. Germline loops: CDR1 LGHNA, CDR2 YSLEER. V gave up 2 bases and J gave up 5 bases, with 15 bases separating them. CDR3 length equals 15 residues. CDR3 DNA: TGCGCCAGCAGCCAAACCCGCGTCTCCGGGGAGACCCAGTACTTC. Protein: CASSQTRVSGETQYF.

The V gene is TRBV6-5, the J gene TRBJ2-7; D may be TRBD2 (5 bases). This CDR3 region has 16 residues. CDR1 and CDR2 (germline): MNHEY, SVGAGI. The V and J ends lost 2 bases and 2 bases respectively, with 16 bases between them. CDR3 residues: CASSYRGSGRTYEQYF. Written as DNA, the CDR3 is TGTGCCAGCAGTTACCGAGGGTCCGGAAGAACCTACGAGCAGTACTTC.

The rearrangement links TRBV5-3 to TRBJ2-1; TRBD2 aligns across 13 bases. TRBV5-3 is filed as an ORF, its function uncertain. The CDR3 is made up of 17 amino acids. The ends lost 4 bases at V and 4 bases at J; junction bases unmatched: 8. The CDR3 loop reads CARSTRTSGGPYNEQFF. For the CDR3, the DNA is TGTGCCAGAAGCACCCGGACTAGCGGGGGCCCATACAATGAGCAGTTCTTC.

The V gene is TRBV7-6, the J gene TRBJ2-2; the D gene is possibly TRBD2 (7 bases). The CDR3 extends over 16 amino acids. The V gene's germline CDR1 is SGHVS and CDR2 FNYEAQ. V was shortened by 4 bases and J by 3 bases, with 15 bases between the two germline ends. The CDR3 DNA reads TGTGCCAGCAGCTCTAGTGGGGGGGCCTACACCGGGGAGCTGTTTTTT. Its translation is CASSSSGGAYTGELFF.

This rearrangement joins TRBV6-5 to TRBJ1-2; D ambiguous. Germline V gene lookup returns CDR1 MNHEY and CDR2 SVGAGI. Trimming took 7 bases from V and 8 from J, leaving 14 bases between them. The CDR3 spans 12 residues. The CDR3 is CASTGRGSGYTF. CDR3 sequence (DNA): TGTGCCAGCACCGGACGCGGGAGCGGCTACACCTTC.

The V and J genes are TRBV5-1 and TRBJ1-6; D remains ambiguous. Germline V gene sequence: CDR1 SGHRS, CDR2 YFSETQ. The CDR3 runs 14 residues. V lost 4 bases and J lost 7, with 12 bases in between. The CDR3 nucleotides are TGCGCCAGCAGCCTGGCGGGAACCAATTCACCCCTCCACTTT. This translates into CASSLAGTNSPLHF.

This clone was counted between two and nine times. The rearrangement links TRBV5-4 to TRBJ1-4; TRBD1 matches at 10 bases. The CDR3 length is 15 residues. V shed 2 bases, J shed 7 bases, and the junction held 5 bases outside the gene matches. Germline V gives CDR1 SGHNT, CDR2 YYREEE (reference sequence). The CDR3 sequence: CASSFDRGLSEKLFF. Here the CDR3 DNA reads TGTGCCAGCAGCTTTGACAGGGGGCTAAGTGAAAAACTGTTTTTT. The whole variable domain, remainder taken from reference TRBV5-4 and TRBJ1-4, is ETGVTQSPTHLIKTRGQQVTLRCSSQSGHNTVSWYQQALGQGPQFIFQYYREEENGRGNFPPRFSGLQFPNYSSELNVNALELDDSALYLCASSFDRGLSEKLFFGSGTQLSVL.

Only a few counts were recorded for this clone. This chain uses TRBV5-4 with TRBJ2-7; D not certain. Germline lookup yields CDR1 SGHNT and CDR2 YYREEE (reference sequence). The CDR3 is made up of 11 amino acids. V was clipped by 3 bases and J by 2 bases, with 3 bases between them. The CDR3, as DNA: TGTGCCAGCAGCTCCACCTACGAGCAGTACTTC. This encodes CASSSTYEQYF.

Here the CDR3 reads CASSGQTVRNTEAFF. The CDR3 nucleotides are TGTGCCAGCAGCGGACAGACAGTACGGAACACTGAAGCTTTCTTT. This chain connects TRBV7-2 to TRBJ1-1; TRBD1 is a possible D gene (6 bases). Between the trimmed V and J ends, which lost 5 bases and 1 base, there was a span of 14 bases. Germline V gene sequence: CDR1 SGHTA, CDR2 FQGNSA. The CDR3 runs to 15 residues. Complete variable domain (other parts from reference TRBV7-2 and TRBJ1-1): GAGVSQSPSNKVTEKGKDVELRCDPISGHTALYWYRQSLGQGLEFLIYFQGNSAPDKSGLPSDRFSAERTGGSVSTLTIQRTQQEDSAVYLCASSGQTVRNTEAFFGQGTRLTVV.

This clone was picked up a small number of times. The chain carries TRBV18 and TRBJ2-5, with TRBD2 identical over 12 bases. CDR3 size: 16 residues. CDR1 KGHSH and CDR2 LQKENI come from the germline V gene. J was trimmed by 2 bases and V by 1 base; bases with no gene match: 2. CDR3 nucleotides: TGTGCCAGCTCACCACAACTAGCGGGGGGTCAAGAGACCCAGTACTTC. This sequence encodes CASSPQLAGGQETQYF.

The chain links TRBV5-4 to TRBJ2-7; 9 bases fit TRBD1. CDR3 length: 14 amino acids. CDR1 is SGHNT and CDR2 is YYREEE in the germline V gene (reference sequence). V gave up 5 bases and J gave up 2 bases; unmatched junction bases: 5. CDR3 loop: CASSRDRATYEQYF. The DNA of the CDR3 is TGTGCCAGCAGTCGGGACAGGGCAACCTACGAGCAGTACTTC.

Notes on this clone: The sample carries other DNA sequences with the same CDR3. The J gene is TRBJ1-6, the V gene TRBV5-1; 9 bases match TRBD1. Trimming cost V 0 bases and J 7 bases; bases outside gene matches: 2. CDR3 length equals 15 residues. The germline gives CDR1 SGHRS, CDR2 YFSETQ. In nucleotides, the CDR3 is TGCGCCAGCAGCTTGGGGGGACAGGGAAATTCACCCCTCCACTTT. Protein product: CASSLGGQGNSPLHF.

This clone was detected a few times. The chain recombines TRBV5-4 with TRBJ2-1; D might be TRBD2 (6 bases). V dropped 0 bases and J dropped 0 bases, with 10 bases sitting between them. This CDR3 is 16 amino acids long. Germline V gene sequence: CDR1 SGHNT, CDR2 YYREEE (reference sequence). The CDR3 nucleotides are TGTGCCAGCAGCTTGGGGGGGGTCAGCTCCTACAATGAGCAGTTCTTC. Its translation is CASSLGGVSSYNEQFF. The full variable domain, rest sourced from reference TRBV5-4 and TRBJ2-1, is ETGVTQSPTHLIKTRGQQVTLRCSSQSGHNTVSWYQQALGQGPQFIFQYYREEENGRGNFPPRFSGLQFPNYSSELNVNALELDDSALYLCASSLGGVSSYNEQFFGPGTRLTVL.

This clone was counted a few times. The chain uses TRBV7-6 and TRBJ1-4, with 9 bases identical to TRBD1. V was clipped by 4 bases and J by 12 bases; unmatched bases: 12. The CDR3 has 15 residues. CDR1 SGHVS and CDR2 FNYEAQ come from the germline V gene. CDR3: CASSSGTGRGQELFF. The DNA for the CDR3 is TGTGCCAGCAGCTCTGGGACAGGGAGAGGTCAGGAACTGTTTTTT. Looking up the rest from reference TRBV7-6 and TRBJ1-4 gives the full variable domain: GAGVSQSPRYKVTKRGQDVALRCDPISGHVSLYWYRQALGQGPEFLTYFNYEAQQDKSGLPNDRFSAERPEGSISTLTIQRTEQRDSAMYRCASSSGTGRGQELFFGSGTQLSVL.

DNA of the CDR3: TGTGCCAGTAGTATGAGGGGCGGGGGAAGGAACACCGGGGAGCTGTTTTTT. It encodes CASSMRGGGRNTGELFF. The chain joins TRBV19 to TRBJ2-2; 7 nucleotides agree with TRBD2. This CDR3 is built from 17 residues. The germline V gene encodes CDR1 LNHDA and CDR2 SQIVND (reference sequence). The junction had 8 bases not matched to a gene; V was cut back by 3 bases and J by 1 base.

The chain links TRBV30 to TRBJ1-6; weak D call: TRBD1 (6 bases). Trimming left V 4 bases short and J 8 bases short, with 12 bases between. CDR1 and CDR2 from the germline V gene are GTSNPN and SVGIG (reference sequence). CDR3 length: 13 amino acids. The CDR3 loop reads CAWTQGWDSPLHF. CDR3 nucleotides: TGTGCCTGGACCCAGGGGTGGGATTCACCCCTCCACTTT.

This clone appeared a few times. Distinct nucleotide sequences in the sample also encode this CDR3. The gene calls are TRBV30 and TRBJ2-1; TRBD2 is a possible D gene (5 bases). Germline CDR1 is GTSNPN and CDR2 is SVGIG (reference sequence). V was shortened by 5 bases and J by 7 bases, with 24 bases between the two germline ends. The CDR3 contains 16 residues. CDR3 bases: TGTGCCTGGTTTTCACCTATTCCCCGCCGGGGTAATGAGCAGTTCTTC. Its translation is CAWFSPIPRRGNEQFF.

The V call is TRBV11-2, the J call TRBJ2-5; D is perhaps TRBD2 (7 bases). CDR1 is SGHAT, CDR2 FQNNGV, per germline. V gave up 5 bases and J gave up 5 bases, with 21 bases separating them. The CDR3 is made up of 16 amino acids. DNA for the CDR3: TGTGCCAGCAGCCTTCTAGGGGGGGGGCGAAGGGAGACCCAGTACTTC. Its protein is CASSLLGGGRRETQYF.

This clone was counted a few times. This chain uses TRBV4-2 with TRBJ1-6; D may be TRBD1 (6 bases). The CDR3 has 14 amino acids. Trimming took 4 bases from V and 5 from J, leaving 9 bases between them. The V gene's germline CDR1 is LGHNA and CDR2 YNFKEQ. The CDR3 sequence is CASSPAGDNSPLHF. The CDR3 region has the DNA TGTGCCAGCAGCCCGGCAGGGGATAATTCACCCCTCCACTTT.